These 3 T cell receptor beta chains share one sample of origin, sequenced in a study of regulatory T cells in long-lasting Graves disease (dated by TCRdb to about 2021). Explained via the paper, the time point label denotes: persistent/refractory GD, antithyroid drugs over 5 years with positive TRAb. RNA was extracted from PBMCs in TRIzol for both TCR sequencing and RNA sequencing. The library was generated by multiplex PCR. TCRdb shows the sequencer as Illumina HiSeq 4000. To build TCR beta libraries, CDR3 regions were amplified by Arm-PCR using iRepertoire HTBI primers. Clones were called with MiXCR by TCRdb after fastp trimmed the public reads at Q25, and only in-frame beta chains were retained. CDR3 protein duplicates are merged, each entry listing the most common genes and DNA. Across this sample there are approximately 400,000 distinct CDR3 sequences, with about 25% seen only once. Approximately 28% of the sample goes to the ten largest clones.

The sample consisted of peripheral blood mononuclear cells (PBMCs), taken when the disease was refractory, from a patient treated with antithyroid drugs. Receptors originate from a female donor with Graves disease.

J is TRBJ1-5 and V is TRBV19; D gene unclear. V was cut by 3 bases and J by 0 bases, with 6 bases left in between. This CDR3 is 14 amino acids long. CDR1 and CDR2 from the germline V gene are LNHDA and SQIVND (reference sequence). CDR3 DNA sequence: TGTGCCAGTAGTATGGCGAATAGCAATCAGCCCCAGCATTTT. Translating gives CASSMANSNQPQHF.

CDR3: CASSYRRTPTPSSYNEQFF. For the CDR3, the DNA is TGTGCCAGCAGTTACCGACGGACTCCAACGCCAAGCTCCTACAATGAGCAGTTCTTC. V gene TRBV6-5 combines with J gene TRBJ2-1; D may be TRBD2 (5 bases). V was shortened by 2 bases and J by 0 bases, with 20 bases between the two germline ends. The germline gives CDR1 MNHEY, CDR2 SVGAGI. The CDR3 spans 19 residues.

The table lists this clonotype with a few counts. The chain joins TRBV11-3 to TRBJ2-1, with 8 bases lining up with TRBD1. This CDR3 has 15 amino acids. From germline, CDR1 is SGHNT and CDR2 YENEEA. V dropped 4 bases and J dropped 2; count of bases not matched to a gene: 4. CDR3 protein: CASSSQGAAYNEQFF. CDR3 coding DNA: TGTGCCAGCAGCTCTCAGGGGGCGGCCTACAATGAGCAGTTCTTC. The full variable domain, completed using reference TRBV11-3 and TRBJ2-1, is EAGVVQSPRYKIIEKKQPVAFWCNPISGHNTLYWYLQNLGQGPELLIRYENEEAVDDSQLPKDRFSAERLKGVDSTLKIQPAELGDSAVYLCASSSQGAAYNEQFFGPGTRLTVL.